A selection of T cell receptor beta chains follows, all from one sample in a study of chemoradiotherapy in HPV16-positive cancers. Sequencing was performed with immunoSEQ multiplex PCR; in TCRdb, only in-frame clones are kept and a portion is missing. The sample consists of some 5,000 clones, roughly 84% of them appearing once. The material sequenced was tumor tissue, taken from a patient who underwent chemoradiotherapy. These TCRs come from a human donor with HPV-associated anogenital cancer. Both conserved end residues are part of each CDR3. A D gene is named only where the DNA matches it firmly. Some rows mark clone size as missing; the rest say once, few, many or name a class of expanded clone.

TRBV5-1	TRBJ2-2	-	-	13	CASSSIRQGELFF	TGCGCCAGCAGCTCAATCCGACAGGGGGAGCTGTTTTTT
TRBV2	TRBJ2-7	-	-	14	CASSVGSGPYEQYF	TGTGCCAGCAGTGTGGGGTCCGGTCCCTACGAGCAGTACTTC
TRBV30	TRBJ2-4	-	-	10	CASSGNIQYF	TGTGCCTCCTCAGGAAACATTCAGTACTTC
TRBV7-6	TRBJ2-3	TRBD1	once	15	CASSRTGLSTDTQYF	TGTGCCAGCAGCCGGACAGGGCTCAGCACAGATACGCAGTATTTT
TRBV6-1	TRBJ2-2	-	-	15	CASKAVAGSTGELFF	TGTGCCAGCAAGGCTGTGGCCGGATCCACCGGGGAGCTGTTTTTT
TRBV7-2	TRBJ1-3	TRBD1	-	14	CASSLVGGGNTIYF	TGTGCCAGCAGCTTAGTAGGGGGCGGAAACACCATATATTTT
TRBV15	TRBJ1-3	-	-	15	CATSRDSTAGNTIYF	TGTGCCACCAGCAGAGATAGCACGGCTGGAAACACCATATATTTT
TRBV20-1	TRBJ1-1	-	-	10	CSARDTEAFF	TGCAGTGCCCGGGACACTGAAGCTTTCTTT
TRBV5-5	TRBJ1-5	TRBD1	few	14	CASSLRTGNQPQHF	TGTGCCAGCAGCTTGAGGACAGGGAATCAGCCCCAGCATTTT
TRBV7-6	TRBJ2-3	TRBD1	-	15	CASSLGQGAADTQYF	TGTGCCAGCAGCTTAGGACAGGGGGCCGCAGATACGCAGTATTTT
TRBV7-2	TRBJ2-5	TRBD2	-	15	CASSLTPSGGETQYF	TGTGCCAGCAGCTTAACACCCAGCGGGGGAGAGACCCAGTACTTC
TRBV5-1	TRBJ1-1	TRBD1	-	16	CASSFSRRGKGTEAFF	TGCGCCAGCAGCTTCTCACGCAGGGGGAAGGGCACTGAAGCTTTCTTT
TRBV19	TRBJ2-6	-	-	18	CASSPTGGSLSGANVLTF	TGTGCCAGTAGCCCCACTGGGGGGAGCCTCTCTGGGGCCAACGTCCTGACTTTC
TRBV27	TRBJ2-7	-	-	14	CASSLDRDAYEQYF	TGTGCCAGCAGTTTGGATAGGGACGCCTACGAGCAGTACTTC
TRBV9	TRBJ2-1	TRBD2	-	15	CASSIGLAGGTEQFF	TGTGCCAGCAGCATTGGACTAGCGGGGGGGACTGAGCAGTTCTTC
TRBV7-2	TRBJ1-1	-	-	13	CASSSDLDTEAFF	TGTGCCAGCAGCTCGGACCTCGACACTGAAGCTTTCTTT
TRBV6-5	TRBJ1-1	-	-	15	CASSYSGGGRTEAFF	TGTGCCAGCAGTTACTCGGGCGGGGGCCGCACTGAAGCTTTCTTT
TRBV7-8	TRBJ1-1	-	-	13	CASAPGMGTEAFF	TGTGCCAGCGCACCGGGCATGGGCACTGAAGCTTTCTTT
TRBV28	TRBJ2-7	-	-	14	CASTPGGFSYEQYF	TGTGCCAGCACTCCCGGTGGTTTCTCCTACGAGCAGTACTTC
TRBV5-1	TRBJ2-7	TRBD2	-	14	CASSQRERGREQYF	TGCGCCAGCAGCCAGCGGGAGCGGGGGCGCGAGCAGTACTTC
TRBV4-2	TRBJ2-2	TRBD2	-	16	CASSQGAGGPTGELFF	TGTGCCAGCAGCCAAGGGGCGGGGGGGCCCACCGGGGAGCTGTTTTTT
TRBV19	TRBJ1-5	-	-	14	CASSIRGSNQPQHF	TGTGCCAGTAGTATTCGAGGGAGCAATCAGCCCCAGCATTTT
TRBV5-1	TRBJ1-2	-	-	13	CASSFDRDYGYTF	TGCGCCAGCAGCTTCGACAGAGACTATGGCTACACCTTC
TRBV6-5	TRBJ2-7	TRBD2	-	15	CASSYSGGKTYEQYF	TGTGCCAGCAGTTATAGCGGGGGGAAAACCTACGAGCAGTACTTC
TRBV5-8	TRBJ1-2	-	-	16	CASSLTLIGANYGYTF	TGTGCCAGCAGCTTAACCTTGATAGGGGCTAACTATGGCTACACCTTC
TRBV5-1	TRBJ1-2	-	-	15	CASSDIGGSGYGYTF	TGCGCCAGCAGCGATATTGGGGGGAGCGGCTATGGCTACACCTTC
TRBV4-2	TRBJ2-5	TRBD2	-	15	CASSFLAGGEGTQYF	TGTGCCAGCAGCTTCCTAGCGGGGGGGGAGGGGACCCAGTACTTC
TRBV6-1	TRBJ2-6	-	-	15	CATQGGDSGANVLTF	TGTGCCACACAGGGAGGGGACTCTGGGGCCAACGTCCTGACTTTC
TRBV5-1	TRBJ2-2	TRBD2	few	15	CASSSTSGGSGELFF	TGCGCCAGCAGCTCAACGTCGGGGGGGAGCGGGGAGCTGTTTTTT
TRBV6-4	TRBJ1-2	-	-	18	CASSDSKSPGADNYGYTF	TGTGCCAGCAGTGACTCAAAGTCCCCGGGAGCAGATAACTATGGCTACACCTTC
TRBV29-1	TRBJ2-7	-	-	13	CSVEGGYSYEQYF	TGCAGCGTTGAAGGGGGGTACTCCTACGAGCAGTACTTC
TRBV19	TRBJ1-6	-	-	16	CASAKTPAGWNSPLHF	TGTGCCAGTGCTAAGACCCCGGCAGGGTGGAATTCACCCCTCCACTTT
TRBV6-1	TRBJ1-6	-	-	12	CASSEVVGPLHF	TGTGCCAGCAGTGAAGTGGTGGGTCCCCTCCACTTT
TRBV9	TRBJ2-5	-	-	15	CASSQQITPQETQYF	TGTGCCAGCAGCCAGCAGATCACACCACAAGAGACCCAGTACTTC
TRBV7-3	TRBJ2-3	-	-	17	CASSLTSAGPSTDTQYF	TGTGCCAGCAGCTTAACCTCAGCAGGGCCTAGTACAGATACGCAGTATTTT
TRBV9	TRBJ1-6	TRBD1	-	17	CASSAHDSGTGSSPLHF	TGTGCCAGCAGCGCCCACGATAGTGGGACAGGGAGTTCACCCCTCCACTTT
TRBV6-1	TRBJ2-7	TRBD1	-	14	CASVPGTGVHEQYF	TGTGCCAGCGTTCCCGGGACAGGGGTTCACGAGCAGTACTTC
TRBV9	TRBJ1-1	-	-	14	CASSVGGTGAEAFF	TGTGCCAGCAGCGTAGGAGGAACGGGCGCTGAAGCTTTCTTT
TRBV9	TRBJ1-2	-	-	16	CASSADTGRSNYGYTF	TGTGCCAGCAGCGCAGATACTGGTAGAAGTAACTATGGCTACACCTTC
TRBV4-2	TRBJ2-3	-	once	15	CASSQELGEGDTQYF	TGTGCCAGCAGCCAAGAGTTGGGCGAAGGAGATACGCAGTATTTT
TRBV6-4	TRBJ2-3	TRBD2	once	16	CASSDSWAGDTDTQYF	TGTGCCAGCAGTGACTCGTGGGCGGGGGACACAGATACGCAGTATTTT
TRBV5-4	TRBJ2-1	TRBD2	few	17	CASSWPGRLAGNNEQFF	TGTGCCAGCAGCTGGCCCGGTAGACTAGCGGGCAACAATGAGCAGTTCTTC
TRBV6-1	TRBJ1-2	-	-	13	CASSEVPLSGYTF	TGTGCCAGCAGTGAAGTCCCCCTCAGTGGCTACACCTTC
TRBV19	TRBJ2-1	-	-	15	CASSIGPLEGNEQFF	TGTGCCAGTAGTATCGGGCCTCTTGAGGGGAATGAGCAGTTCTTC
TRBV6-6	TRBJ1-2	-	-	13	CASSSTENYGYTF	TGTGCCAGCAGTTCGACAGAGAACTATGGCTACACCTTC
TRBV19	TRBJ1-5	TRBD1	-	18	CASSIDFILRTGHQPQHF	TGTGCCAGTAGTATAGATTTCATCCTGAGGACAGGCCATCAGCCCCAGCATTTT
TRBV7-2	TRBJ2-7	TRBD2	-	16	CASHPRGSGGAVEQYF	TGTGCCAGCCACCCCAGGGGATCGGGGGGGGCGGTCGAGCAGTACTTC
TRBV7-6	TRBJ2-1	-	-	13	CASSLSTYNEQFF	TGTGCCAGCAGCTTATCGACCTACAATGAGCAGTTCTTC
TRBV2	TRBJ1-5	-	-	13	CASSRGTNQPQHF	TGTGCCAGCAGCAGGGGTACCAATCAGCCCCAGCATTTT
TRBV5-6	TRBJ1-5	-	-	13	CASSLGAGQPQHF	TGTGCCAGCAGCTTGGGGGCAGGGCAGCCCCAGCATTTT
TRBV4-1	TRBJ1-3	TRBD1	-	16	CASSQDWAGGGNTIYF	TGCGCCAGCAGCCAAGATTGGGCAGGGGGCGGAAACACCATATATTTT
TRBV4-1	TRBJ1-4	-	-	13	CASEQGTNEKLFF	TGCGCCAGCGAACAGGGTACTAATGAAAAACTGTTTTTT
TRBV6-5	TRBJ2-7	-	-	15	CASSLGHPKTYEQYF	TGTGCCAGCAGTTTAGGACACCCAAAGACCTACGAGCAGTACTTC